This TCR beta chain is drawn from a study of blood T cell repertoires in COVID-19. Patients at the Seattle site were enrolled during active infection and followed longitudinally. This clone was picked up one time. Germline CDR1 is MGHRA and CDR2 is YSYEKL. The CDR3 spans 20 residues. V lost 4 bases and J lost 3; bases outside the gene matches: 22. As handled by the study authors: Estimation of nucleated cell counts was performed using reference gene primer amplification. Measured with immunoSEQ multiplex PCR; TCRdb has only the in-frame clones, and not every one. D and trimming were read from the DNA, whereas the V and J calls and clone size are those reported in that table. Here the sample spans 150,000 to 200,000 clones, around 86% being singletons.

The chain employs TRBV4-1 and TRBJ2-7, with 9 bases matching TRBD2. The specimen sequenced was peripheral blood. This TCR came from a woman aged 70-85 years with COVID-19, enrolled during active disease. The CDR3 DNA reads TGCGCCAGCAGCCTCCGTCCGACTAGCGGAGGCCGCCCGGCGAACTACGAGCAGTACTTC. Protein sequence: CASSLRPTSGGRPANYEQYF.